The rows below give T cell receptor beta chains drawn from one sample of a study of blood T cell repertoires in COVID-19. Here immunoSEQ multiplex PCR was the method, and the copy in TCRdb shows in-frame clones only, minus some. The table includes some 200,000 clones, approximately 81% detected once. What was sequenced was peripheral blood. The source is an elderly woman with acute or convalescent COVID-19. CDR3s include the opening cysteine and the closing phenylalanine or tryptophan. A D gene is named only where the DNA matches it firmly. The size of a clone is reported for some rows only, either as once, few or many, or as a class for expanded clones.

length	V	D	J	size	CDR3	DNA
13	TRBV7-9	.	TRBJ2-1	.	CASSPPPGLEQFF	TGTGCCAGCAGCCCGCCACCAGGGCTTGAGCAGTTCTTC
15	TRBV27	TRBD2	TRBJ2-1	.	CASSFASGGNNEQFF	TGTGCCAGCAGTTTCGCTAGCGGGGGGAACAATGAGCAGTTCTTC
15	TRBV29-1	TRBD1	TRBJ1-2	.	CSPPWDRVGSEGYTF	TGCAGCCCTCCCTGGGACAGGGTAGGATCGGAAGGCTACACCTTC
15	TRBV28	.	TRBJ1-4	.	CASSPGGAMNEKLFF	TGTGCCAGCAGTCCCGGCGGGGCAATGAATGAAAAACTGTTTTTT
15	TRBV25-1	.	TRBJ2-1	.	CASSESGGGVSEQFF	TGTGCCAGCAGTGAATCCGGGGGAGGAGTGAGTGAGCAGTTCTTC
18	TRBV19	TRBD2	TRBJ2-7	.	CASSAMGLAGGVTYEQYF	TGTGCCAGTAGTGCGATGGGACTAGCGGGAGGGGTTACCTACGAGCAGTACTTC
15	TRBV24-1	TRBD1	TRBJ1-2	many	CATSDPGQGVYGYTF	TGTGCCACCAGTGACCCTGGACAGGGGGTGTATGGCTACACCTTC
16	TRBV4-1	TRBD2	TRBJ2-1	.	CASSQDKSGAYNEQFF	TGCGCCAGCAGCCAAGATAAGAGCGGGGCGTACAATGAGCAGTTCTTC
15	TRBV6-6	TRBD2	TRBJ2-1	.	CASSYQSAGVDEQFF	TGTGCCAGCAGTTACCAATCGGCGGGGGTCGATGAGCAGTTCTTC
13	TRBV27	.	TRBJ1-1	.	CASSSRVSTEAFF	TGTGCCAGCAGTTCGAGGGTTTCCACTGAAGCTTTCTTT
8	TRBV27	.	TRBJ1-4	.	CASSLPTF	TGTGCCAGCAGTTTACCTACCTTT
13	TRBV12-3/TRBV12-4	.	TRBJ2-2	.	CASSLGQTGELFF	TGTGCCAGCAGTCTAGGACAGACCGGGGAGCTGTTTTTT
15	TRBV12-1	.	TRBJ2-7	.	CASSFETSGSYEQYF	TGTGCCAGCAGCTTTGAGACTAGCGGGAGCTACGAGCAGTACTTC
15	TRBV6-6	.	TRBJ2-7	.	CASRPPTPSSYEQYF	TGTGCCAGCAGGCCGCCGACACCAAGCTCCTACGAGCAGTACTTC
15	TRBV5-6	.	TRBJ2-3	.	CASSLLRFSTDTQYF	TGTGCCAGCAGCTTGCTGCGTTTTAGCACAGATACGCAGTATTTT
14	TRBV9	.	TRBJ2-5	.	CASSVEGVGETQYF	TGTGCCAGCAGCGTAGAGGGGGTGGGAGAGACCCAGTACTTC
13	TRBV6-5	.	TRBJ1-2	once	CASSYGGTRGYTF	TGTGCCAGCAGTTACGGAGGGACGCGTGGCTACACCTTC
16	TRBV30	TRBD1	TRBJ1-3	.	CAWRHPHRGPGNTIYF	TGTGCCTGGAGGCATCCCCACAGGGGACCTGGAAACACCATATATTTT
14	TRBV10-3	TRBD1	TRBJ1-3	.	CAISGQGAINTIYF	TGTGCCATCAGTGGACAGGGGGCGATTAACACCATATATTTT
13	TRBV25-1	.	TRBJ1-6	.	CASSAGDHSPLHF	TGTGCCAGCAGTGCGGGGGATCACTCACCCCTCCACTTT
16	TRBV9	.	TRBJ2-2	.	CASSPPQRVNTGELFF	TGTGCCAGCAGCCCCCCCCAGCGGGTTAACACCGGGGAGCTGTTTTTT
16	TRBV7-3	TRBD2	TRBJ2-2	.	CASSLIGTSATGELFF	TGTGCCAGCAGCTTAATTGGGACTAGCGCTACCGGGGAGCTGTTTTTT
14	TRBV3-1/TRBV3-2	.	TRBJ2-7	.	CASSQGVGTYEQYF	TGTGCCAGCAGCCAGGGCGTCGGTACCTACGAGCAGTACTTC
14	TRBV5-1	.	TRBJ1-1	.	CASSLAVANTEAFF	TGCGCCAGCAGCTTGGCCGTGGCGAACACTGAAGCTTTCTTT
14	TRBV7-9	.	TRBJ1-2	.	CASSLDSSLYGYTF	TGTGCCAGCAGCTTAGATAGTTCTTTGTATGGCTACACCTTC
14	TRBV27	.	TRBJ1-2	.	CASSLLGGNYGYTF	TGTGCCAGCAGTTTATTAGGAGGGAACTATGGCTACACCTTC
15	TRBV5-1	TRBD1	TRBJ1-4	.	CASSLTTGANEKLFF	TGCGCCAGCAGCTTGACGACAGGGGCTAATGAAAAACTGTTTTTT
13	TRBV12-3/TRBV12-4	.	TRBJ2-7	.	CASSYSGSYEQYF	TGTGCCAGCAGTTACAGCGGGTCCTACGAGCAGTACTTC
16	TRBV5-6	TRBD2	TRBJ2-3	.	CASRTRLAGYTDTQYF	TGTGCCAGCAGGACCCGACTAGCGGGGTACACAGATACGCAGTATTTT
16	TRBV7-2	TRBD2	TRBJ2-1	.	CASSLSTLTSGTPGFF	TGTGCCAGCAGCTTAAGCACGTTAACTAGCGGGACCCCAGGCTTCTTC
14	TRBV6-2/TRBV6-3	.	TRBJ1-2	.	CASRPERANYGYTF	TGTGCCAGCAGGCCTGAAAGAGCTAACTATGGCTACACCTTC
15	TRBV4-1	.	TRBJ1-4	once	CASSPRHTTNEKLFF	TGCGCCAGCAGTCCCCGCCACACAACTAATGAAAAACTGTTTTTT
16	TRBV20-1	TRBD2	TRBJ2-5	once	CSASINSGGPQETQYF	TGCAGTGCTAGTATTAATAGCGGGGGTCCCCAAGAGACCCAGTACTTC
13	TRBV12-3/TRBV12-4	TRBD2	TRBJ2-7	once	CASSRGLVYEQYF	TGTGCCAGCAGCCGGGGACTAGTATACGAGCAGTACTTC
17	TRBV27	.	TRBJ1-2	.	CASSFTSLPAANYGYTF	TGTGCCAGCAGTTTTACCTCCCTCCCGGCGGCTAACTATGGCTACACCTTC
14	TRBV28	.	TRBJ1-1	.	CASSLRQGRTEAFF	TGTGCCAGCAGTCTGAGGCAGGGTCGGACTGAAGCTTTCTTT
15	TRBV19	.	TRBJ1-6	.	CASSIGTALNSPLHF	TGTGCCAGTAGTATAGGAACAGCCCTTAACTCACCCCTCCACTTT
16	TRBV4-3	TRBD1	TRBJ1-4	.	CASSQEGKGGNEKLFF	TGCGCCAGCAGCCAAGAAGGGAAAGGGGGCAACGAAAAACTGTTTTTT
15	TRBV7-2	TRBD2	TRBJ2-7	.	CASSLESSGGYEQYF	TGTGCCAGCAGCTTAGAGTCGTCGGGGGGCTACGAGCAGTACTTC
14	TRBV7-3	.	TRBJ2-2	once	CASRGGGDTGELFF	TGTGCCAGCAGAGGAGGGGGCGACACCGGGGAGCTGTTTTTT
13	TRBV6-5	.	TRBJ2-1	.	CASSPTRLPFPFF	TGTGCCAGCAGTCCCACTCGACTGCCCTTCCCGTTCTTC
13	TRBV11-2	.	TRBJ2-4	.	CASSVDWSNIQYF	TGTGCCAGCAGCGTGGACTGGTCTAACATTCAGTACTTC
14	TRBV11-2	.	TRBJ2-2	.	CASSLVWGAGELFF	TGTGCCAGCAGCTTAGTTTGGGGGGCCGGGGAGCTGTTTTTT
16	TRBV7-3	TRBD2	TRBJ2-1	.	CASSTRAGAGYNEQFF	TGTGCCAGCAGCACCCGAGCGGGGGCCGGGTACAATGAGCAGTTCTTC
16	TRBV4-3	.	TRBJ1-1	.	CASSQGIQFGNTEAFF	TGCGCCAGCAGCCAAGGAATCCAGTTTGGGAACACTGAAGCTTTCTTT
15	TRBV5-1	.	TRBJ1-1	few	CASSLMVRGGTEAFF	TGCGCCAGCAGCTTGATGGTCCGGGGAGGAACTGAAGCTTTCTTT
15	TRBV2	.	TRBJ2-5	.	CASSEGHLGLETQYF	TGTGCCAGCAGTGAAGGGCACCTCGGACTCGAGACCCAGTACTTC
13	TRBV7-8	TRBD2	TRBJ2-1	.	CASSLAGGYEQFF	TGTGCCAGCAGCTTAGCGGGAGGGTATGAGCAGTTCTTC
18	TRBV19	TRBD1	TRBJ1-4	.	CASSIVSAQQGRTEKLFF	TGTGCCAGTAGTATAGTCTCCGCTCAACAGGGGCGGACTGAAAAACTGTTTTTT
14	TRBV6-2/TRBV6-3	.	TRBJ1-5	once	CASSYRGSNQPQHF	TGTGCCAGCAGTTACAGGGGTAGCAATCAGCCCCAGCATTTT
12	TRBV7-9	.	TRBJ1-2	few	CASTWVSEGYTF	TGTGCCAGCACCTGGGTATCGGAGGGCTACACCTTC